This T cell receptor (beta chain) stems from a study of lymphopenia after photon versus proton radiotherapy. Study findings and constraints: A bigger post-nadir fall in TCR diversity correlated inversely with survival time in deceased patients. Survival link was tested only in deceased patients; proton benefit remains a possibility. After the lymphocyte nadir, photon-treated repertoires showed oligoclonal expansion, especially of CD8+ Temra cells.

On this clone: Antigen: not known.

Produced via immunoSEQ multiplex PCR; TCRdb's table is partial and in-frame only. The table records 65,000 or so clones, 87% of them present only once. CDR3 size: 15 residues. V was cut by 4 bases and J by 8 bases, with 18 bases left in between. Looked up from germline, CDR1 is LNHDA and CDR2 is SQIVND (reference sequence). The sample in question was peripheral blood, obtained from a patient treated with proton-based radiotherapy. V gene TRBV19 combines with J gene TRBJ2-1, with a possible D match to TRBD2 (5 bases). The clonotype originates from a man older than 75 with esophageal cancer. DNA for the CDR3: TGTGCCAGTAGTACCGGACTTGCCGGTTTCTATGAGCAGTTCTTC. This gives the protein CASSTGLAGFYEQFF.